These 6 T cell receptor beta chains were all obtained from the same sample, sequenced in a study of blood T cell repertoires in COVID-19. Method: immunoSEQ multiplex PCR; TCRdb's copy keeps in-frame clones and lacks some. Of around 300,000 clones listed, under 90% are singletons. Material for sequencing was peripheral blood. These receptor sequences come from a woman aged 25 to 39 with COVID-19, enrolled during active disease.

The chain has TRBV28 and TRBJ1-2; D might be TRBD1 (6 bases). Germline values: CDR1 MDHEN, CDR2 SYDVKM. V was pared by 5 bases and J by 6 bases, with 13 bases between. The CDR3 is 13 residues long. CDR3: CASSPNNRDGYTF. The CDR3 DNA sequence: TGTGCCAGCAGTCCGAACAACAGGGATGGCTACACCTTC.

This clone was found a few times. CDR3 bases: TGTGCCTGGAGGGACAGGGGCAGCACCGGGGAGCTGTTTTTT. Translating it yields CAWRDRGSTGELFF. V and J are TRBV30 and TRBJ2-2; 9 bases are a match to TRBD1. The V and J ends lost 3 bases and 4 bases, in that order; junction bases with no gene match: 3. Per germline, CDR1 GTSNPN and CDR2 SVGIG (reference sequence). The CDR3 covers 14 residues.

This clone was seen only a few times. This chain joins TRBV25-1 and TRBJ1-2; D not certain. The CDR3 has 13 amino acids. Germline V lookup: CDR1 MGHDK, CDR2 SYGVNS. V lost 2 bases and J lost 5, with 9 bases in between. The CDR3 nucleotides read TGTGCCAGCAGTGAACAGGTTTATTATGGCTACACCTTC. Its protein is CASSEQVYYGYTF.

The DNA of the CDR3 is TGTGCCAGCAGCTTAGGCCTCCGACAGGGGAGGAATCAGCCCCAGCATTTT. It codes for CASSLGLRQGRNQPQHF. This rearrangement joins TRBV11-2 to TRBJ1-5; 8 nucleotides match TRBD1. The ends lost 1 base at V and 4 bases at J; junction bases unmatched: 9. The CDR3 is 17 amino acids. Germline lookup yields CDR1 SGHAT and CDR2 FQNNGV.

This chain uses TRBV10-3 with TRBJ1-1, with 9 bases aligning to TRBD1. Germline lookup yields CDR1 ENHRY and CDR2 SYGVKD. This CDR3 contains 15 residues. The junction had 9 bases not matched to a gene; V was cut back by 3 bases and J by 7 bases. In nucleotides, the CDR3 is TGTGCCATCAGTGACTCCGACAGGGGGTCTCGTGAAGCTTTCTTT. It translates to CAISDSDRGSREAFF.

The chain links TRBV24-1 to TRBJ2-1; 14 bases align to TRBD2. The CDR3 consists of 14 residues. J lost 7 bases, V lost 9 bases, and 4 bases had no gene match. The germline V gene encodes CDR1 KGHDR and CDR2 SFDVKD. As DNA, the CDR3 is TGTGCCACCGCCGGGACTAGCGGGAGTAATGAGCAGTTCTTC. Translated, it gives CATAGTSGSNEQFF.